This TCR beta chain appears in the sequencing data of a study of blood T cell repertoires in COVID-19 (TCRdb year 2020). In the study overall: Collaborator samples came from the United States, Italy and Spain and covered acute and convalescent phases of COVID-19. Subjects who had been exposed to COVID-19, were actively infected with it, or had recovered from it provided the deeply sampled blood TCRbeta repertoires that made up the dataset. The material from the prospective study consisted of cDNA or gDNA derived from T cells, B-cell-depleted T cells, or PBMCs. A freely available public database, intended as a resource for researchers studying the immune response to SARS-CoV-2, is where the repertoires were released. Nearly every sample came with metadata listing a de-identified subject ID, COVID-19 status, age in years and sex. The samples were drawn from two sources: the first 160 participants of the ongoing ImmuneRACE study, and fewer than 1,500 subjects contributed by 6 global collaborators. HLA class I and class II types, where available, came from metadata supplied by the sample provider rather than from assay-based typing. Broader findings and caveats from the paper: The amount of clinical and demographic metadata varied by source and participant and was provided uncurated.

The CDR3, from cysteine to phenylalanine, totals 15 residues. Only CDR3 DNA is held: 45 bases, read in frame from base 1. Reading the germline V gene gives CDR1 SNHLY and CDR2 FYNNEI. Trimming costs V 5 bases and J 1 base, and their ends lie 12 bases apart. Collaborating institutions collected whole blood in K2EDTA tubes following their own protocols. For TCRbeta analysis, collaborators shipped samples as frozen whole blood, isolated PBMCs, or DNA extracted from either of those sample types. In regard to this clone: The specificity of this receptor is unknown. Nothing much larger sits one base from this clone, and base qualities are not available.

TCRbeta CDR3 regions were amplified from genomic DNA using the immunoSEQ Assay, a bias-controlled multiplex PCR. The source study handled its data this way. Nucleated cell counts per sample were estimated from amplification of reference gene primers within the assay. Sequence reads were collapsed and filtered to measure the absolute abundance of every unique TCRbeta CDR3 rearrangement. For each sample, productive Simpson clonality was calculated by taking the square root of Simpson's diversity index across productive rearrangements. TCRdb's version of the immuneACCESS table is confined to in-frame rearrangements and falls short of the full clone set. An unresolved V gene accounts for under half of the shortfall where checked; the remainder is of unknown origin. V and J calls and clone size are those listed in that table; D and trimming were worked out from the DNA. The sample data list 150,000 to 200,000 clones, and around 89% of these were observed just once. The ten top clones hold 4% to 5% of the sample.

Sequences were obtained from peripheral blood. Recombination linked TRBV2 to TRBJ2-1; a tentative D call is TRBD2 (6 bases match). The sequence was obtained from a human donor in a cohort sampled during active COVID-19. For the CDR3, the sequence is CASSRVADSYNEQFF. The DNA sequence reads TGTGCCAGCAGTAGGGTAGCGGATTCCTACAATGAGCAGTTCTTC.